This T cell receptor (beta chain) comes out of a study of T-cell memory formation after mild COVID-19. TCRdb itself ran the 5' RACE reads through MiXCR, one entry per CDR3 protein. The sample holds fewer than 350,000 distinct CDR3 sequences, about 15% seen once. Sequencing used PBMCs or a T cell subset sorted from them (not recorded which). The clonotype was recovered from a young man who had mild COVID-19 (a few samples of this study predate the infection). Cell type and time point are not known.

CDR3 in amino acids: CAISDPSDRVGGYTF. Here the CDR3 DNA reads TGTGCCATCAGTGACCCGAGCGACAGGGTCGGAGGCTACACCTTC. The chain is built from TRBV10-3 and TRBJ1-2, with 7 bases matching TRBD1. This CDR3 has 15 amino acids. Germline V gives CDR1 ENHRY, CDR2 SYGVKD. With V trimmed by 3 bases and J by 8 bases, 12 bases remained unmatched.